The present entry profiles one T cell receptor beta chain with its context. The antigen it recognizes is unknown. Base qualities are not at hand, and no much larger clone is one base apart. The germline V and J ends show losses of 0 bases and 3 bases respectively, and no gene match explains 6 bases of the junction. CDR3 length: 17 amino acids, cysteine to phenylalanine. The read is trimmed to its CDR3 DNA, 51 bases read in frame from base 1. The CDR1 and CDR2 encoded by the germline V gene are SGHDT and YYEEEE. The data were obtained in a study of OX40 agonist ivuxolimab in advanced cancers. In terms of the full investigation: Ivuxolimab, which targeted the costimulatory receptor OX40 (CD134), was an agonistic, fully human IgG2 monoclonal antibody. Intravenous ivuxolimab was administered to patients every 2 weeks at six dose levels: 0.01, 0.1, 0.3, 1.5, 3 and 10 mg/kg. Among the roughly 52 dose-escalation patients, 19 had hepatocellular carcinoma, 15 or so melanoma, 9 renal cell carcinoma and 9 head and neck cancer. The dose-escalation cohort was 82.7% male with a mean age of about 58 years, ranging from 23 to 79. Patients were allowed to have had prior anti-PD-1, anti-PD-L1 or anti-CTLA-4 therapy, and approximately 40% of the dose-escalation patients had previously received checkpoint inhibitors. Partial responses occurred in three dose-escalation patients, of whom one had hepatocellular carcinoma and two had cutaneous melanoma. Peripheral TCRbeta sequencing was intended to test whether TCR sequence diversity was altered and clonal T-cell expansion was caused by ivuxolimab. The paper reports the monotherapy dose-escalation portion (N ≈ 50 patients) of the phase I ivuxolimab trial. On the study overall, not on this receptor specifically: Antigen specificity was not determined for the clonally expanded peripheral T cells. Low levels of normalized T-cell clonal expansion were also seen in some patients who did not respond. Clonal expansion of both CD4+ and CD8+ blood T cells was observed from baseline to week 6 at doses 0.1 to 3.0 mg/kg. After ivuxolimab, more expanded clones were found on average in CD8+ T cells than in CD4+ T cells. In the 0.1-3.0 mg/kg groups, partial responders were among the patients with the lowest normalized peripheral clonal expansion, particularly in CD8+ T cells.

Genomic DNA was extracted from sorted cells for sequencing of the TCRbeta CDR3 region. The immunoSEQ Assay was used for sequencing of TCRbeta CDR3 regions. TCRdb retrieved this table from immuneACCESS and kept in-frame rearrangements only. Not all clones are present; in checked studies, unresolved V genes account for under half, and no reason is known for the remainder. This sample comprises about 46,000 clones, around 86% of them detected only once. The ten most abundant clones make up approximately 10% of the sample. Patients with a history of autoimmune disease or receiving systemic immunosuppression were excluded from the trial. Peripheral blood for TCR sequencing was collected from all dose cohorts at baseline, on cycle 4 day 1, and on cycle 7 day 1. Samples were obtained from an open-label, multicenter, first-in-human phase I dose-escalation trial of ivuxolimab. The trial enrolled adults with locally advanced or metastatic head and neck squamous cell, hepatocellular, melanoma or renal cell carcinoma. Before TCR sequencing, CD4+ T cells and CD8+ T cells were sorted from peripheral blood as separate populations.

The sequence derives from an adult with an advanced solid tumor such as melanoma, head and neck, liver or kidney cancer. Here the sequenced sample was CD4+ or CD8+ T cells sorted from blood, taken in a trial of the OX40 agonist ivuxolimab. The chain couples TRBV5-6 to TRBJ1-5, and 10 junction bases match TRBD1. The bases are TGTGCCAGCAGCTTGGCCGGGACAGGGGCCAACAATCAGCCCCAGCATTTT. Translated, this gives CASSLAGTGANNQPQHF.